The text below deals with one TCR beta chain. Per-base qualities were not stored, and no clone one base away is much larger. V is pared back by 3 bases and J by 2 bases, with 16 bases lying between the germline termini. There are 16 amino acids in the CDR3, from cysteine to phenylalanine inclusive. Only CDR3 DNA remains: 48 bases, in frame from the first base. Based on the germline V gene, the CDR1 and CDR2 sequences are SGHRS and YFSETQ. This specimen belongs to a study of T cells during gluten challenge in celiac disease (dated by TCRdb to about 2017). With respect to the entire study: Paired single-cell TCR sequencing was carried out for roughly 7 challenge participants in whom a significant rise in HLA-DQ:gluten tetramer-binding T cells was shown. Blood was collected at baseline, day 6 and day 14 of the challenge, and duodenal biopsies at baseline and day 14. On the Illumina MiSeq, single-cell libraries were sequenced paired-end 250 bp and bulk libraries were sequenced paired-end 300 bp. What the research found in general, with its limitations: Gluten-specific T cells in the circulation reached a peak on day 6, and the day-6 repertoire appeared to be made up largely of expanded preexisting memory clonotypes. Clonal expansion rose on day 6, as shown by reduced sample-corrected Shannon diversity of circulating gluten-specific T cells. Across roughly seven patients, about 12-45% of single-cell TCR-alpha/beta clonotypes at the latest time point were also present at baseline; bulk data gave roughly 52-55%.

Treated celiac disease patients on a gluten-free diet underwent a 14-day oral dietary gluten challenge to study recall of gluten-specific T cells. In the lamina propria, live cells were gated as tetramer-binding CD3+ CD8- CD4+ T cells, with CD11c, CD14, CD15, CD19 and CD56 cells excluded. Sorting was done on an Aria II cell sorter as single cells, plus in bulk whenever tetramer-positive cells were relatively numerous. About 8 duodenal biopsies were taken from each challenged patient at baseline and on day 14. To produce cryopreserved lamina propria cell suspensions, biopsies were stripped of epithelium with EDTA, digested with collagenase, homogenized and filtered. Thawed cells were stained with a pool of PE-conjugated HLA-DQ:gluten tetramers presenting immunodominant gluten epitopes before sorting of tetramer-binding CD4+ T cells. To prepare the library, single-cell sequencing was applied. Reads for this sample came from an Illumina MiSeq. Three nested PCRs with multiplexed primers covering all TRA and TRB V genes were used to amplify paired single-cell TCR-alpha and TCR-beta sequences. The published analysis was carried out like this. Reads were preprocessed with selected pRESTO steps, and V, D, J genes and CDR3 junctions were assigned with IMGT/HighV-QUEST. Single cells were retained only when identified as valid singletons with at most three chains, each chain being supported by 100 or more reads. Clonotypes were defined as identical paired TCR-alpha/beta nucleotide sequences, and negligible cross-contamination was indicated by cross-patient sharing of only roughly 0.21%. In samples containing more than 20 cells, repertoire diversity was estimated using a Shannon index corrected for undersampling. Using fastp trimming at Q25 and MiXCR clonotype assembly, TCRdb reanalyzed the public sequencing data and kept in-frame beta chains. One record per CDR3 amino acid sequence lists the most common genes and DNA. In this record, the V and J calls reflect TCRdb's handling and not the investigators' own analysis. In all, the sample holds more than 150 distinct CDR3 sequences, and around 59% of those were seen once. Around 49% of the sample goes to the ten largest clones.

This receptor was taken from a female donor with celiac disease. This specimen was gluten-specific CD4+ T cells sorted from the duodenum using tetramers, taken at baseline or on day 14 of gluten challenge (not recorded which). The chain is made from TRBV5-1 and TRBJ2-3; the D gene assignment is perhaps TRBD1 or TRBD2, with each matching 6 bases. The nucleotide sequence reads TGCGCCAGCAGCTGGGCGGGACACATAATCACAGATACGCAGTATTTT. The resulting protein is CASSWAGHIITDTQYF.